The 20 T cell receptor beta chains in this list originate from one sample, sequenced in a study of blood T cell repertoires in COVID-19. Libraries were prepared by immunoSEQ multiplex PCR; TCRdb keeps only in-frame clonotypes and omits some of them. The data show around 330,000 clones, 87% seen once. The sequenced sample was PBMCs or T cells enriched from blood (not recorded which). Source of these receptors: a woman aged 18-35 years who had recovered from COVID-19.

V is TRBV5-6 and J is TRBJ2-7, with TRBD1 matching 9 bases. The CDR3 is 15 amino acids. Trimming cost V 5 bases and J 0 bases; bases outside gene matches: 6. The germline CDR1 and CDR2 sequences are SGHDT and YYEEEE. The CDR3 sequence: CASSLTGGFSYEQYF. CDR3 DNA sequence: TGTGCCAGCAGTTTGACAGGGGGGTTCTCCTACGAGCAGTACTTC.

The V gene is TRBV6-2 or TRBV6-3, the J gene TRBJ1-6; TRBD1 matches at 8 bases. V dropped 4 bases and J dropped 9; count of bases not matched to a gene: 8. Germline CDR1 and CDR2: MNHEY and SVGEGT. CDR3 length: 15 residues. Here the CDR3 reads CASSWAGGFSSPLHF. CDR3 DNA sequence: TGTGCCAGCAGTTGGGCAGGGGGCTTTAGTTCACCCCTCCACTTT.

The gene calls are TRBV4-3 and TRBJ2-3, with TRBD2 as a possible D gene (5 bases). Trimming shortened V by 4 bases and J by 2 bases, and 16 bases separated the two germline ends. This CDR3 is built from 16 residues. CDR1 and CDR2 (germline): LGHNA, YSLEER. CDR3 residues: CASSRVTGFHTDTQYF. In DNA, the CDR3 is TGCGCCAGCAGCCGGGTAACGGGATTCCACACAGATACGCAGTATTTT.

A word on this clone: One junction end does not reproduce the germline sequence, and a read error may be involved. The CDR3 region has the DNA TGTGCCAGCAGTTTAGTCAGGGGAGACACCACATATTTT. Translated: CASSLVRGDTTYF. The V and J genes are TRBV12-3 or TRBV12-4 and TRBJ1-3; D is perhaps TRBD1 (6 bases). The CDR3 has 13 residues.

This chain links TRBV7-9 with TRBJ1-4; 7 bases are a match to TRBD1. From germline, CDR1 is SEHNR and CDR2 FQNEAQ (reference sequence). J gave up 7 bases and V 5 bases, and 10 bases lay outside the gene matches. The CDR3 runs 15 residues. DNA of the CDR3: TGTGCCAGCAGCGAACCGGGACAGCCGATTGAAAAACTGTTTTTT. This translates into CASSEPGQPIEKLFF.

The J gene is TRBJ1-4, the V gene TRBV4-1, with 7 bases fitting TRBD1. Germline V gives CDR1 MGHRA, CDR2 YSYEKL. V lost 4 bases, J lost 7 bases, and 12 bases stayed unmatched. The CDR3 is made up of 16 amino acids. This chain's CDR3 is CASSRIPGGSGEKLFF. The CDR3 DNA follows: TGCGCCAGCAGCCGAATCCCAGGGGGTAGCGGTGAAAAACTGTTTTTT.

The chain is built from TRBV27 and TRBJ1-2; possible D gene TRBD1, 6 bases. Deletions cut 0 bases from V and 8 bases from J, with 19 bases between. This CDR3 is built from 16 residues. Germline CDR1 MNHEY, CDR2 SMNVEV (reference sequence). Written as DNA, the CDR3 is TGTGCCAGCAGTTTATCTGGACAGCTAGGTACCTTCGGCTACACCTTC. This translates into CASSLSGQLGTFGYTF.

The chain carries TRBV19 and TRBJ2-7, with TRBD2 matching 7 bases. This CDR3 contains 13 residues. The J segment lost 6 bases and the V segment lost 3 bases, leaving 5 bases of the junction unmatched. Germline V gene lookup returns CDR1 LNHDA and CDR2 SQIVND (reference sequence). CDR3 nucleotides: TGTGCCAGTAGTATTGGCCCGGGGGGCGAGCAGTACTTC. Translation: CASSIGPGGEQYF.

This chain uses TRBV4-2 with TRBJ2-7, with D perhaps TRBD2 (7 bases). CDR3 length: 15 amino acids. The V end lost 4 bases, the J end lost 1 base, and 14 bases lay between the germline ends. Germline V gene lookup returns CDR1 LGHNA and CDR2 YNFKEQ. For the CDR3, the DNA is TGTGCCAGCAGCCCCTCCCGGGGGGCATCCTACGAGCAGTACTTC. It yields the protein CASSPSRGASYEQYF.

CDR3 nucleotide sequence: TGCACCAGCAGCCAAGGCCGAGCGGGGGGGAACACCGGGGAGCTGTTTTTT. Protein sequence: CTSSQGRAGGNTGELFF. The chain has TRBV1 and TRBJ2-2; the table gives TRBD2 as D, unverified against the DNA. TRBV1 is assigned pseudogene status. There are 17 residues in the CDR3.

The chain has TRBV28 and TRBJ1-2; TRBD1 agrees at 10 bases. The CDR3 sequence is 12 residues long. V shed 6 bases, J shed 14 bases, and the junction held 9 bases outside the gene matches. CDR1 MDHEN and CDR2 SYDVKM come from the germline V gene. This CDR3 is CASSALTGGKTF. CDR3 coding DNA: TGTGCCAGCAGCGCTCTGACAGGGGGCAAAACCTTC.

This clone appeared once. For the CDR3, the DNA is TGTGCCAGACACCCAGCCCTCTCGCGGGGGGACTCCTACGAGCAGTACTTC. Translated: CARHPALSRGDSYEQYF. This chain joins TRBV11-3 and TRBJ2-7; 8 nucleotides align to TRBD2. CDR3 length: 17 amino acids. Germline CDR1 reads SGHNT; CDR2 reads YENEEA. The V and J ends lost 9 bases and 0 bases, in that order; junction bases with no gene match: 16.

The chain employs TRBV7-9 and TRBJ2-7; 8 positions agree with TRBD1. CDR3 length: 14 amino acids. The germline V gene has CDR1 SEHNR and CDR2 FQNEAQ (reference sequence). The V segment lost 4 bases and the J segment 5 bases; nucleotides outside the gene matches: 7. CDR3 sequence reads: CASSWNRGVHEQYF. CDR3 sequence (DNA): TGTGCCAGCAGCTGGAACAGGGGGGTCCACGAGCAGTACTTC.

J is TRBJ2-1 and V is TRBV7-2; TRBD1 is a possible D gene (6 bases). The V gene's germline CDR1 is SGHTA and CDR2 FQGNSA. The V and J ends lost 5 bases and 0 bases respectively, with 11 bases between them. The CDR3 length is 15 residues. CDR3 sequence (DNA): TGTGCCAGCAGCATCCTGACAGGCTCCTACAATGAGCAGTTCTTC. This codes for CASSILTGSYNEQFF.

J is TRBJ1-1 and V is TRBV10-3, with 8 positions matching TRBD1. Germline V gene sequence: CDR1 ENHRY, CDR2 SYGVKD. The CDR3 is made up of 13 amino acids. J gave up 4 bases and V 6 bases, and 4 bases lay outside the gene matches. The CDR3, as DNA: TGTGCCATCAGGGGGGACAGGCCCACTGAAGCTTTCTTT. It translates to CAIRGDRPTEAFF.

This clone came up a few times. The chain couples TRBV4-3 to TRBJ2-1; no reliable D call. Germline loops: CDR1 LGHNA, CDR2 YSLEER. Trimming cost V 3 bases and J 7 bases, with 16 bases left between them. The CDR3 spans 15 residues. CDR3: CASSHRGRSDNEQFF. In DNA, the CDR3 is TGCGCCAGCAGCCACCGAGGCCGCTCCGATAATGAGCAGTTCTTC.

This clone occurred once. The gene calls are TRBV6-5 and TRBJ2-7; D is unresolved. V lost 3 bases, J lost 3 bases, and 9 bases lay in between. CDR1 and CDR2 (germline): MNHEY, SVGAGI. This CDR3 has 13 residues. The DNA for the CDR3 is TGTGCCAGCAGTTATGGGCCCAACTACGAGCAGTACTTC. This encodes CASSYGPNYEQYF.

V usage is TRBV28 and J usage is TRBJ2-1; possible D gene TRBD1, 6 bases. Germline V gene data show CDR1 as MDHEN and CDR2 as SYDVKM. This CDR3 is 15 amino acids long. V gave up 2 bases and J gave up 6 bases, with 14 bases separating them. CDR3 DNA: TGTGCCAGCAGTTTAACGGCGGACAGTCTCAATGAGCAGTTCTTC. Translating gives CASSLTADSLNEQFF.

This clone was recorded only once. The chain combines TRBV6-5 with TRBJ2-4; 8 bases fit TRBD1. The CDR3 spans 14 residues. Per germline, CDR1 MNHEY and CDR2 SVGAGI. The V segment lost 6 bases and the J segment 4 bases; nucleotides outside the gene matches: 5. The CDR3 DNA follows: TGTGCCAGCAGCGTGACAGGGGAGAAAAACATTCAGTACTTC. Protein sequence: CASSVTGEKNIQYF.

The chain links TRBV4-3 to TRBJ1-1; no clear D gene. V was pared by 4 bases and J by 2 bases, with 14 bases between. The length of the CDR3 is 15 residues. Looked up from germline, CDR1 is LGHNA and CDR2 is YSLEER. CDR3 sequence (DNA): TGCGCCAGCAGCCTAGAGGGCCCCCCAAACACTGAAGCTTTCTTT. This translates into CASSLEGPPNTEAFF.